This passage covers 3 T cell receptor beta chains from one sample sequenced in a study of blood T cells in healthy people across ages. The authors ran a second PCR of about 7 to 12 cycles using a sample-barcoded 5' primer and a J-beta primer mix. MiXCR, run by TCRdb on the 5' RACE reads, gives a single entry per CDR3 protein. Of fewer than 2 million distinct CDR3 sequences in the sample, roughly two fifths are singletons; the top ten hold 23%. What was sequenced was blood. The receptors come from a human donor in good health.

This chain uses TRBV6-5 with TRBJ2-1, with TRBD2 matching over 11 bases. J gave up 8 bases and V 2 bases, and 14 bases lay outside the gene matches. Germline lookup yields CDR1 MNHEY and CDR2 SVGAGI. CDR3 length: 18 amino acids. The CDR3 sequence: CASSYDPLLAGVSHEQFF. CDR3 bases: TGTGCCAGCAGTTACGATCCCCTACTAGCGGGGGTTAGTCATGAGCAGTTCTTC.

This clonotype was detected a few times. CDR3 loop: CASTPRTQNYGYTF. Written as DNA, the CDR3 is TGTGCCAGCACCCCTAGGACCCAGAACTATGGCTACACCTTC. This rearrangement joins TRBV7-9 to TRBJ1-2; no reliable D call. Germline CDR1 is SEHNR and CDR2 is FQNEAQ (reference sequence). V gave up 7 bases and J gave up 2 bases, with 14 bases separating them. The CDR3 is made up of 14 amino acids.

This chain connects TRBV6-1 to TRBJ1-5; D remains unclear. The V gene's germline CDR1 is MNHNS and CDR2 SASEGT. This CDR3 has 14 amino acids. V was shortened by 5 bases and J by 7 bases, with 15 bases between the two germline ends. The CDR3 DNA sequence: TGTGCCAGCAGTACGAACTCGCCAAGGCAGCCCCAGCATTTT. Protein sequence: CASSTNSPRQPQHF.